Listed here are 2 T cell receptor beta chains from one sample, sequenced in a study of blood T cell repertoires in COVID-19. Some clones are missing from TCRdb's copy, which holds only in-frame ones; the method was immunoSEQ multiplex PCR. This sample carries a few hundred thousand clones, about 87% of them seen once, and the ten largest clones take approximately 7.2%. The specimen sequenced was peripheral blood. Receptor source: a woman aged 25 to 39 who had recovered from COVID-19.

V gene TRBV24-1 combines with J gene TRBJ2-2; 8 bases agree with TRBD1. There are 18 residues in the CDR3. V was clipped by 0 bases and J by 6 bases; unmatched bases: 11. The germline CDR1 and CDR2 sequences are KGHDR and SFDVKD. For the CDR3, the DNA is TGTGCCACCAGTGATTTGCGGCTCGGACAGGGAGCGGCCGGGGAGCTGTTTTTT. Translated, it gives CATSDLRLGQGAAGELFF.

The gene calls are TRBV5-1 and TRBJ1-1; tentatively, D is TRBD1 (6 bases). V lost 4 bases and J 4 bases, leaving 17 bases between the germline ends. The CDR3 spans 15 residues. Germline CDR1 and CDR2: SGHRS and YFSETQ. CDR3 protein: CASSEPGPQGTEAFF. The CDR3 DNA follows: TGCGCCAGCAGCGAGCCGGGTCCACAGGGCACTGAAGCTTTCTTT.